This TCR beta chain came from a study of molecular identifiers for immune sequencing clone quantification. CDR1 and CDR2 (germline): DFQATT, SNEGSKA (reference sequence). CDR3 length equals 13 residues. V lost 5 bases to trimming and J lost 9 bases, with 17 bases between them. This clonotype was detected ten times or more. TCRdb fed the PCR reads into MiXCR, producing one record per CDR3 protein. The sample lists some 590,000 distinct CDR3 sequences, about 25% seen once, with about 0.84% in the top ten. This receptor was identified in a human donor in good health. Some libraries in this study had Jurkat cell RNA spiked in. Sequenced sample: naive CD8+ T cells from blood, with Jurkat cell RNA spiked in. Subset denoted: FACS-sorted CD8+CD4-CCR7+CD45RA+ naive T cells. The chain couples TRBV20-1 to TRBJ2-1, with D uncertain. The CDR3 spells CSAFMGMGTEQFF. CDR3 DNA sequence: TGCAGTGCTTTTATGGGTATGGGTACTGAGCAGTTCTTC.